This T cell receptor (beta chain) was sequenced during a study of low-dose radiotherapy and immunotherapy resistance in tumors. The overall study: Patients took aspirin (300 mg orally, daily) for four cycles beginning at cycle 1 day 1.

TRAV- and TRBV-specific primers primed first-strand cDNA, covering alpha and beta chains. The PCR that amplified TCRs ran for about 18 cycles, relying on a constant-region primer and a V-primer adapter. TCRdb processed the reads anew with MiXCR; each CDR3 protein has one entry. The sample yields 13,000 to 15,000 distinct CDR3 sequences, roughly 50% seen once. This clonotype was picked up a small number of times. The germline gives CDR1 DFQATT, CDR2 SNEGSKA (reference sequence). CDR3 length equals 14 residues. The ends lost 1 base at V and 3 bases at J; junction bases unmatched: 5. In the RACIN dose-escalation trial, donors got nivolumab plus ipilimumab with aspirin, cyclophosphamide and radiotherapy.

The chain is built from TRBV20-1 and TRBJ2-7, with 8 positions matching TRBD1. The source is a human donor with advanced metastatic prostate, ovarian, gallbladder or colorectal cancer (not recorded which). This table probably holds off-target reads from a library built for another chain. CDR3 nucleotides: TGCAGTGCTAGAGGGACAGGGTCAATCTACGAGCAGTACTTC. Translated, it gives CSARGTGSIYEQYF.